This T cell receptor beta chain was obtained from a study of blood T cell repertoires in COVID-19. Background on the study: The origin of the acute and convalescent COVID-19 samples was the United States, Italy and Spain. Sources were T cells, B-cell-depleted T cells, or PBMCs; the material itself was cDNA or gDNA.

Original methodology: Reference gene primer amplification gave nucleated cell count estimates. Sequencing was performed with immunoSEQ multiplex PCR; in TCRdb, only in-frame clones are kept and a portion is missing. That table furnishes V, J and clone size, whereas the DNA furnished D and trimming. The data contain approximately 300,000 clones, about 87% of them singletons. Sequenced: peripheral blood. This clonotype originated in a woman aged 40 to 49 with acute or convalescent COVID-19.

The CDR3, as DNA: TGTGCCAGCAGCTTTAGGGGGGGGGTCACGAATGAGCAGTTCTTC. Translating it yields CASSFRGGVTNEQFF. The rearrangement uses TRBV13 and TRBJ2-1; perhaps TRBD2 as D (7 bases). V was shortened by 3 bases and J by 7 bases, with 16 bases between the two germline ends. The germline V gene encodes CDR1 PRHDT and CDR2 FYEKMQ (reference sequence). The CDR3 covers 15 residues.